Below, one TCR beta chain is given with its context. There is no known antigen for this receptor. No quality values exist for individual bases; no much larger clone is one base distant. The CDR3 regions of human TCRbeta chains were subjected to immunosequencing. The original pipeline was this. TCRs in the repertoires were matched against a reference library of SARS-CoV-2-specific TCRs that had been generated with the MIRA antigen-specificity platform. Breadth meant the fraction of unique TCRs that were SARS-CoV-2-associated, whereas depth meant the fraction of total T cells that were SARS-CoV-2-associated. Using the MIRA data, each spike-specific TCR was assigned both to the spike region to which the TCR was reactive and to a CD4 or CD8 class. Log10-transformed breadth and depth values were compared by one-way ANOVA with Sidak's multiple comparisons tests. Here the immuneACCESS table is served through TCRdb, limited to in-frame sequences with V and J called. Missing clones are a known gap in these copies; in checked studies unresolved V genes cover under half, and the rest lacks a known reason. V, J and clone size reflect that table, while D and trimming were determined from the DNA. This sample is represented by 70,000 to 95,000 clones; 91% of them were singletons. The leading ten clones occupy 6.5% to 9.5% of the sample.

These data are taken from a study of T cell responses to AZD1222 COVID-19 vaccine (dated by TCRdb to about 2021). Regarding the research as a whole: TCR sequencing covered fewer than 250 trial participants: 207 given two doses of AZD1222 and approximately 26 given two doses of MenACWY control vaccine. Trial participants were enrolled into age subgroups of 18-55, 56-69 and 70-plus years, which contained about 160, 30 and 59 TCR-sequenced participants, respectively. Here is what the overall study found, with its caveats: After two AZD1222 doses, spike-specific TCR breadth and depth were significantly higher than at day 0 and than in MenACWY recipients. Conclusions about previously exposed vaccinees are limited because only six or seven AZD1222 recipients were SARS-CoV-2 seropositive at baseline. Reportedly, almost half of the unique spike-specific TCRs recognized epitopes lying outside the regions that are mutated in the B.1.351 and B.1.1.7 variants. Participants were mostly white British and included more females than males, and it was suggested by the authors that clonal diversity may have been underestimated. The whole spike protein was spanned by vaccine-associated CD4 TCRs, and dominant responses were seen in regions 160-218 and 743-854. The 56-69-year group was small, and its depth increase did not reach significance, likely because of low power. Because no day 14 peak-response samples were available, repertoires were characterized only after the peak T cell response.

The cysteine opens and the phenylalanine closes a CDR3 of 14 amino acids. Of the read, only the CDR3 DNA is kept; its 42 bases are in frame from base 1. CDR1 and CDR2, per the germline V gene, are MNHEY and SVGAGI. For this chain, trimming is 2 bases at the V end and 4 bases at the J end, and the number of junction bases without a gene match is 5. This specimen's time point label, per the study, means: about 28 days (+/-7) after the second vaccine dose. AZD1222 recipients given second doses at about 4 weeks or at about 12 weeks were pooled, since spike-specific TCR depth and breadth were not found to differ between the two schedules. The vaccinee samples were drawn from two UK trials, COV001 and COV002, one of which was a single-blind randomized controlled phase 2/3 trial testing AZD1222 (ChAdOx1 nCoV-19) in healthy adults. For TCRbeta chain sequencing, PBMC samples from trial participants were taken at day 0 and at day 28 after the second dose.

The chain links TRBV6-5 with TRBJ2-7, and 7 bases in between align with TRBD1. The source is an adult who received the AZD1222 COVID-19 vaccine. Sequencing was performed on peripheral blood, taken 28 days after the second AZD1222 dose. The CDR3 in this case is CASSYVTGVYEQYF. The DNA is as follows: TGTGCCAGCAGTTACGTAACAGGGGTATACGAGCAGTACTTC.